This entry describes one T cell receptor (beta chain). V lost 2 bases to trimming and J lost 5 bases, with 19 bases between them. CDR1 is MNHEY and CDR2 is SVGEGT in the germline V gene. The CDR3 is 17 residues long. This sample was taken from a study of blood T cells in healthy people across ages. For the second PCR, which ran for 7 to 11 cycles, a sample-barcoded 5' primer and a J-beta primer mix were used. A single record per CDR3 protein comes from TCRdb applying MiXCR to the 5' RACE reads. The table lists 700,000 to 850,000 distinct CDR3 sequences, about 36% of them singletons. The rearrangement links TRBV6-2 or TRBV6-3 to TRBJ2-1; D is perhaps TRBD2 (5 bases). The TCR originated in a young man in good health. What was sequenced was blood. The CDR3 nucleotides read TGTGCCAGCAGTTACCGTTGGGAGCGGAGGATTAACAATGAGCAGTTCTTC. Translation: CASSYRWERRINNEQFF.